This TCR beta chain emerged from a study of T-cell memory formation after mild COVID-19. TCRdb re-called the 5' RACE reads with MiXCR, one entry per CDR3 protein. The sample has about 360,000 distinct CDR3 sequences; under 15% are singletons. The length of the CDR3 is 15 residues. The germline CDR1 and CDR2 sequences are KGHSH and LQKENI. Losses at the gene ends were 3 bases for V and 4 bases for J; bases not matched to a gene: 4. The origin of this receptor is a man aged 18 to 29 who had mild COVID-19 (a few samples of this study predate the infection). Cell type and time point are not known. This chain links TRBV18 with TRBJ2-1; 9 bases align to TRBD1. Sequenced: PBMCs or a T cell subset sorted from them (not recorded which). The CDR3 region is CASSPDRGGYNEQFF. The CDR3 DNA sequence: TGTGCCAGCTCACCCGACAGGGGGGGGTACAATGAGCAGTTCTTC.